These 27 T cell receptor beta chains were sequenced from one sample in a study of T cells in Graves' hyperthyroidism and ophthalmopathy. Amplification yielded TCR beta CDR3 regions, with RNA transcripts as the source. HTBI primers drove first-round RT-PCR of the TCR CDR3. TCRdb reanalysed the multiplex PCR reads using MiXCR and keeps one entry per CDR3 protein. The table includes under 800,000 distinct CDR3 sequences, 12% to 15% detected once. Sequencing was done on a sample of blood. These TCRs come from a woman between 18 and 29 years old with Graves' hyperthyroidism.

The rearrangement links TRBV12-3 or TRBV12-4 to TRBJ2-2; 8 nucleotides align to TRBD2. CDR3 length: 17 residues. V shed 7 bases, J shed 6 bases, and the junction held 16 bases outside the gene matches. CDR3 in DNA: TGTGCCAGCACCACGTTTTTAAGCGGGAGTGGGGCCGGGGAGCTGTTTTTT. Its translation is CASTTFLSGSGAGELFF.

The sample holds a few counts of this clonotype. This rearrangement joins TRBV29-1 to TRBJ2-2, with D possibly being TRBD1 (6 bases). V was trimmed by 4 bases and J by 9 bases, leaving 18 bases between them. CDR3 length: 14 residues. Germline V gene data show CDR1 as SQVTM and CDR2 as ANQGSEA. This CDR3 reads CSVGLYRDARELFF. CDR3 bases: TGCAGCGTTGGCCTTTACAGGGACGCTCGGGAGCTGTTTTTT.

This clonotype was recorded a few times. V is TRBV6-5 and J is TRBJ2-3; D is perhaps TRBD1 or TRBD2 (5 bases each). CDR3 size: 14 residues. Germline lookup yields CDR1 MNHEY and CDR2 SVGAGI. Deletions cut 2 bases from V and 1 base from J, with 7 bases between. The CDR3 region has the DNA TGTGCCAGCAGTTACGTGGGGGGCACAGATACGCAGTATTTT. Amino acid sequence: CASSYVGGTDTQYF.

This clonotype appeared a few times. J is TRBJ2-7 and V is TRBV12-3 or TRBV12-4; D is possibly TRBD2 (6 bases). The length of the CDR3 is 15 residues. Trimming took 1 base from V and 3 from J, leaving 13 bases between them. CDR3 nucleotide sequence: TGTGCCAGCAGTTTAGATCGGGAGATCCTCTACGAGCAGTACTTC. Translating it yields CASSLDREILYEQYF.

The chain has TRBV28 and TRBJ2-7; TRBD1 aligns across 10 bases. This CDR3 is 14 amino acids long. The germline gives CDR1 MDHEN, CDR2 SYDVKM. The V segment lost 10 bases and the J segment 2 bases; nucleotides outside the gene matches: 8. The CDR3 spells CATRRQGATYEQYF. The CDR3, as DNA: TGTGCCACGAGGAGACAGGGGGCGACCTACGAGCAGTACTTC.

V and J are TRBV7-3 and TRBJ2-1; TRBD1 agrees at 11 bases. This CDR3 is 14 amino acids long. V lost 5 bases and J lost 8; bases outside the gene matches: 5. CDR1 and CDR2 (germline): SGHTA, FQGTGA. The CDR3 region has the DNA TGTGCCAGCAGCCCTGGGACAGGGGGTTATGAGCAGTTCTTC. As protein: CASSPGTGGYEQFF.

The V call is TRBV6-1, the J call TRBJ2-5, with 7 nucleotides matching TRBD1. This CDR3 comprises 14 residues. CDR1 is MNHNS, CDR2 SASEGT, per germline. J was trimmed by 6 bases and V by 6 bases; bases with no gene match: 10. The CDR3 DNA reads TGTGCCAGCAGGGCCTTACAGGGGATGCAGACCCAGTACTTC. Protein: CASRALQGMQTQYF.

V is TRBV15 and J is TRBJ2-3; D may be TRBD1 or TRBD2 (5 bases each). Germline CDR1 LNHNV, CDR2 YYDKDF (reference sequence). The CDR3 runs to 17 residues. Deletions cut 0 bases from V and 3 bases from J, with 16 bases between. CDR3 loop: CATSRDRGTHPTDTQYF. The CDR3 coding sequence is TGTGCCACCAGCAGAGATAGAGGGACCCACCCGACAGATACGCAGTATTTT.

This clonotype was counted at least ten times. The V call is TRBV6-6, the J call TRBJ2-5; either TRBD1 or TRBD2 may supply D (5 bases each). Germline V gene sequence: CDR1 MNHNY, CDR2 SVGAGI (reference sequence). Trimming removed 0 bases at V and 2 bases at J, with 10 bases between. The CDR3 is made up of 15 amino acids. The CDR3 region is CASSYSGEVQETQYF. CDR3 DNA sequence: TGTGCCAGCAGTTACTCGGGGGAAGTTCAAGAGACCCAGTACTTC.

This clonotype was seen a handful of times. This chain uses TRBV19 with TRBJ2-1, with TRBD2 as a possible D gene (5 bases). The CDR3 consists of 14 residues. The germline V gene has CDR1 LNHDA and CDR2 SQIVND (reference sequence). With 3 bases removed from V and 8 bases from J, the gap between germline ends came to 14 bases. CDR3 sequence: CASSIAADRDEQFF. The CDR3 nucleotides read TGTGCCAGTAGTATTGCAGCGGACCGTGATGAGCAGTTCTTC.

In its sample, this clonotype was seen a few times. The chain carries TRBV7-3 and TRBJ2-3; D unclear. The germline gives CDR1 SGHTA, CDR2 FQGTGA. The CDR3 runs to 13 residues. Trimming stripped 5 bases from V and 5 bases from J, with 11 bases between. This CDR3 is CASSPNLGDTQYF. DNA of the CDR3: TGTGCCAGCAGCCCGAACCTGGGAGATACGCAGTATTTT.

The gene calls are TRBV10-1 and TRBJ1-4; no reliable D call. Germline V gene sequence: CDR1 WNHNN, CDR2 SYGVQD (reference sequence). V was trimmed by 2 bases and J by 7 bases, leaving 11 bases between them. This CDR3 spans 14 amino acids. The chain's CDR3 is CASSETARPEKLFF. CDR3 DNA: TGCGCCAGCAGTGAGACCGCCAGGCCTGAAAAACTGTTTTTT.

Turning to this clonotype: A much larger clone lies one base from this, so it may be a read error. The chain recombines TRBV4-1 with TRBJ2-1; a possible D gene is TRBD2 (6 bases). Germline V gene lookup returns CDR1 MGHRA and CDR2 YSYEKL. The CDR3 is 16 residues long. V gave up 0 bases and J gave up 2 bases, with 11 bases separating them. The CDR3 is CASSQDPGDAYNEQFF. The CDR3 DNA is TGCGCCAGCAGCCAAGATCCGGGAGACGCCTACAATGAGCAGTTCTTC.

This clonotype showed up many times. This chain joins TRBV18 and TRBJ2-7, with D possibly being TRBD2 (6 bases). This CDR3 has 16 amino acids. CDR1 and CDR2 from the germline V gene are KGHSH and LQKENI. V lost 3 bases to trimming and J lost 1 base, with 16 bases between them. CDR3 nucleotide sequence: TGTGCCAGCTCACCTCCCGGCTGGAGGGATTCCTACGAGCAGTACTTC. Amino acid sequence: CASSPPGWRDSYEQYF.

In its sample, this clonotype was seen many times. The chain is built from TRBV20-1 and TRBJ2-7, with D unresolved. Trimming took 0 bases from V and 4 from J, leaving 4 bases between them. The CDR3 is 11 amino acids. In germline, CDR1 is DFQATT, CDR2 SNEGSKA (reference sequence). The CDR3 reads CSARDFYEQYF. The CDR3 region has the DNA TGCAGTGCTAGAGACTTTTACGAGCAGTACTTC.

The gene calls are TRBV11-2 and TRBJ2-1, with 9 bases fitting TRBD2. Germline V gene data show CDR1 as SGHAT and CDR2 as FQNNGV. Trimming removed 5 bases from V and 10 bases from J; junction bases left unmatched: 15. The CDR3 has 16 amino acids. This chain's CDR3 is CASSVGLAGPRSEQFF. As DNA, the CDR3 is TGTGCCAGCAGCGTGGGGCTAGCGGGACCTCGCAGCGAGCAGTTCTTC.

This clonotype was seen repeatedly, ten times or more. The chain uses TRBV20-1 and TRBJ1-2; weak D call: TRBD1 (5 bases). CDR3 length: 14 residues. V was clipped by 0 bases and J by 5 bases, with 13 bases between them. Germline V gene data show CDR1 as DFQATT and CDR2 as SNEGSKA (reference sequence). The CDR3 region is CSARESGGTYGYTF. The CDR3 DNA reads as TGCAGTGCTAGAGAATCGGGGGGGACTTATGGCTACACCTTC.

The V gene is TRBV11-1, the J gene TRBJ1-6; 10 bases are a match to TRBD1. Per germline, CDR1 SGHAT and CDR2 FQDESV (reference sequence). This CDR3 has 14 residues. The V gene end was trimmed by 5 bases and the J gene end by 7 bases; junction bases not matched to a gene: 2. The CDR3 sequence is CASSQGQGNSPLHF. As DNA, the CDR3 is TGTGCCAGCAGCCAGGGACAGGGGAATTCACCCCTCCACTTT. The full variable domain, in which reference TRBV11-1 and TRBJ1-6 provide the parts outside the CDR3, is EAEVAQSPRYKITEKSQAVAFWCDPISGHATLYWYRQILGQGPELLVQFQDESVVDDSQLPKDRFSAERLKGVDSTLKIQPAELGDSAMYLCASSQGQGNSPLHFGNGTRLTVT.

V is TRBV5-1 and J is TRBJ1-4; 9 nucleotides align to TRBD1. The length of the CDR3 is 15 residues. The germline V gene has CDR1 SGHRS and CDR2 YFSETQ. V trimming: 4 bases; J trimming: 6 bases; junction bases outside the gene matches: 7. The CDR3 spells CASSRRDRGDEKLFF. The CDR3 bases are TGCGCCAGCAGCCGAAGAGACAGGGGGGATGAAAAACTGTTTTTT.

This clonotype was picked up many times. The CDR3 sequence is CASSQDHVAHEQYF. The CDR3 DNA is TGCGCCAGCAGCCAAGATCACGTTGCCCACGAGCAGTACTTC. The genes are TRBV4-1 and TRBJ2-7, with D uncertain. This CDR3 is 14 amino acids long. The germline V and J ends were trimmed by 0 bases and 5 bases, with 11 bases remaining between them. The germline gives CDR1 MGHRA, CDR2 YSYEKL.

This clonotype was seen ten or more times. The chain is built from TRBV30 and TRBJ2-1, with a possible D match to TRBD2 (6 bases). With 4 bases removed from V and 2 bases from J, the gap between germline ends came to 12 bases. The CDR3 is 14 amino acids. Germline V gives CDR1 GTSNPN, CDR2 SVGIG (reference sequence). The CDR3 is CAWKPAGTYNEQFF. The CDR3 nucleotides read TGTGCCTGGAAACCAGCGGGTACCTACAATGAGCAGTTCTTC.

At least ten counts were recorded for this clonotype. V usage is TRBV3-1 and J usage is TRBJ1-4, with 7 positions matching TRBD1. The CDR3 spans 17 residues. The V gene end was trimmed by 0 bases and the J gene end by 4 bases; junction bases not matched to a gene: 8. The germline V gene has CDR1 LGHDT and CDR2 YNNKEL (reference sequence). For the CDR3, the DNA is TGTGCCAGCAGCCAAGATTGGAGGGACAGTTTTAATGAAAAACTGTTTTTT. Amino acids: CASSQDWRDSFNEKLFF.

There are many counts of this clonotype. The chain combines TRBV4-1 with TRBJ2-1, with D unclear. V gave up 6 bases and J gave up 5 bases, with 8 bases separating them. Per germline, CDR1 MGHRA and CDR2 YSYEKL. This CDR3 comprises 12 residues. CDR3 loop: CASRNSDNEQFF. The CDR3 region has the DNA TGCGCCAGCAGGAATTCGGACAATGAGCAGTTCTTC.

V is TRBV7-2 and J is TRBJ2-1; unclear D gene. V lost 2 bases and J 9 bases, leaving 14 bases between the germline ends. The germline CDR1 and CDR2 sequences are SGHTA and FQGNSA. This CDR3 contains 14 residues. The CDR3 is CASSLSRGVIEQFF. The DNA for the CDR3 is TGTGCCAGCAGCTTAAGCCGTGGGGTCATTGAGCAGTTCTTC.

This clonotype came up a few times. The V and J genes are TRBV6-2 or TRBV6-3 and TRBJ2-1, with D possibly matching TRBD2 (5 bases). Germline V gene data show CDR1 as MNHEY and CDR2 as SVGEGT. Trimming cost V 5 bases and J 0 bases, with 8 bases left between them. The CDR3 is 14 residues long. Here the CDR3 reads CASSTRGSYNEQFF. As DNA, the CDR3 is TGTGCCAGCAGTACCCGGGGCTCCTACAATGAGCAGTTCTTC.

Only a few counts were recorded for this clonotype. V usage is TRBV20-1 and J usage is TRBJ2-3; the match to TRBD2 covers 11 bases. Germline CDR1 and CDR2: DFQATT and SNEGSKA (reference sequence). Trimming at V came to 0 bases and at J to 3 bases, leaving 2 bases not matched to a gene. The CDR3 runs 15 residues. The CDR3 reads CSARDPSGRTDTQYF. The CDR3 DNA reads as TGCAGTGCTAGAGATCCTAGCGGGAGGACAGATACGCAGTATTTT.

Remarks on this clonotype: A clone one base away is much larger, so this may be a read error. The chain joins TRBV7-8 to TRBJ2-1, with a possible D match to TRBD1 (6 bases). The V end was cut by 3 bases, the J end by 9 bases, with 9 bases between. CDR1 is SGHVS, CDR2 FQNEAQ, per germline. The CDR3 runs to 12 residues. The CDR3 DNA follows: TGTGCCAGCAGCTTCAACAGGGCTGAGCAGTTCTTC. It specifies CASSFNRAEQFF. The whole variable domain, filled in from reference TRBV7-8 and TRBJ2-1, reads GAGVSQSPRYKVAKRGQDVALRCDPISGHVSLFWYQQALGQGPEFLTYFQNEAQLDKSGLPSDRFFAERPEGSVSTLKIQRTQQEDSAVYLCASSFNRAEQFFGPGTRLTVL.